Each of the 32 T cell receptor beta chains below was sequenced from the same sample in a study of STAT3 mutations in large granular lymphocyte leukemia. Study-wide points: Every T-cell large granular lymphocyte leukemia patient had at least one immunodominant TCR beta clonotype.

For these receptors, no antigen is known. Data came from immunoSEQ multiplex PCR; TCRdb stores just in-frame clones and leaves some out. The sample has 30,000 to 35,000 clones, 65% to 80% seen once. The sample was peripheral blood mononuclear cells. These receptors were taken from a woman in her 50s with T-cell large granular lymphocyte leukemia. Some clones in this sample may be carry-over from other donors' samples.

Here the CDR3 reads CASSHSTSGRSTDTQYF. In nucleotides, the CDR3 is TGCGCCAGCAGTCATTCGACTAGCGGGAGGAGCACAGATACGCAGTATTTT. The chain couples TRBV23-1 to TRBJ2-3, with 13 positions matching TRBD2. TRBV23-1 is given ORF status, its function remaining uncertain. V trimming: 3 bases; J trimming: 0 bases; junction bases outside the gene matches: 3. The CDR3 is made up of 17 amino acids.

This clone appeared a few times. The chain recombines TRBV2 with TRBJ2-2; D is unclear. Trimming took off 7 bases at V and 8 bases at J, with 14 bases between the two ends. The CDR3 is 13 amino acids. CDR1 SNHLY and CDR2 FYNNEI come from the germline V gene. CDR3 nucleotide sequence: TGTGCCAGCACTGACAACGGTGTGGGGGAGCTGTTTTTT. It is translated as CASTDNGVGELFF.

The CDR3 is CASSSPTTEAFF. The DNA for the CDR3 is TGTGCCAGCAGTTCCCCAACCACTGAAGCTTTCTTT. This chain uses TRBV6-5 with TRBJ1-1; D uncertain. Trimming stripped 4 bases from V and 4 bases from J, with 7 bases between. Germline loops: CDR1 MNHEY, CDR2 SVGAGI. The CDR3 totals 12 residues.

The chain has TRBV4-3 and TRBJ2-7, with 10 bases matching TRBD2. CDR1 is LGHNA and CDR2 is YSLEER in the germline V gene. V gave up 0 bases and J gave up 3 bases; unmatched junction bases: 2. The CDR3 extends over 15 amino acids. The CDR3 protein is CASSQDTSGIYEQYF. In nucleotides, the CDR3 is TGCGCCAGCAGCCAAGACACTAGCGGGATCTACGAGCAGTACTTC.

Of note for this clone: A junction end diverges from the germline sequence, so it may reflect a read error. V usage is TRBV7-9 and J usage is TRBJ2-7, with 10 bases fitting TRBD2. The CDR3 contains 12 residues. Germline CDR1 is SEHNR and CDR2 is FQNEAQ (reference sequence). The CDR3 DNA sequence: TGTGCCAGCACCTTAGCGGGAGGAGAGCAGTACTTC. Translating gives CASTLAGGEQYF.

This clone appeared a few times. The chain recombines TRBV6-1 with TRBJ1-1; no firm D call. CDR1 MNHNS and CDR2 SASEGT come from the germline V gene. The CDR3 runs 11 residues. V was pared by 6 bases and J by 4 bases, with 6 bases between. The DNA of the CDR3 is TGTGCCAGCAGCCGAACCACTGAAGCTTTCTTT. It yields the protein CASSRTTEAFF.

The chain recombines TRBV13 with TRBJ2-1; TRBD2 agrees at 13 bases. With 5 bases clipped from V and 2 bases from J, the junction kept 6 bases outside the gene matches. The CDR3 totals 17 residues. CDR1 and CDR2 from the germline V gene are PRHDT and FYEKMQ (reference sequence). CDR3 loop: CASSQGTSGTPYNEQFF. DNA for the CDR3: TGTGCCAGCAGCCAGGGGACTAGCGGGACCCCCTACAATGAGCAGTTCTTC.

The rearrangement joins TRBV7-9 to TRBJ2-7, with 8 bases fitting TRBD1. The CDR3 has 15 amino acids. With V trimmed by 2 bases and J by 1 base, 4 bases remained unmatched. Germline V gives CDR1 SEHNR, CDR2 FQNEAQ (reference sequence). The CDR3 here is CASSLPGQVSYEQYF. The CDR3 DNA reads TGTGCCAGCAGCTTACCGGGACAGGTTTCCTACGAGCAGTACTTC.

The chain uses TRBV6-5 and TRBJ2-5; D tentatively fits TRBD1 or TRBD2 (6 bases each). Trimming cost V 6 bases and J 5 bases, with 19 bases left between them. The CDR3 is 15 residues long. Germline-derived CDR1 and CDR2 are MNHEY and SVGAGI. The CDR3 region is CASSSSGARTETQYF. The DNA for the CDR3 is TGTGCCAGCAGCTCTTCGGGGGCGCGGACGGAGACCCAGTACTTC.

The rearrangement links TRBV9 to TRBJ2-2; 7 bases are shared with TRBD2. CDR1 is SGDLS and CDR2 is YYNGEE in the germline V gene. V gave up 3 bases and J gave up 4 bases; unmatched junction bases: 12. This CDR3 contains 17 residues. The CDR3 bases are TGTGCCAGCAGCGGACGAGCGGGGCCAATCGGCACCGGGGAGCTGTTTTTT. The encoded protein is CASSGRAGPIGTGELFF.

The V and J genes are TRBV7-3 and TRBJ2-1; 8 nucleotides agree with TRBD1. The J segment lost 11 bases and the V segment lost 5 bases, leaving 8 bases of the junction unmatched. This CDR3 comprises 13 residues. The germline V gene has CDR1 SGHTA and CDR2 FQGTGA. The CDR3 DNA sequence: TGTGCCAGCAGCCCTACCCCAGGGGGCCAGCAGTTCTTC. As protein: CASSPTPGGQQFF. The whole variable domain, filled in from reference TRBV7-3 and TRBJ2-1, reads GAGVSQTPSNKVTEKGKYVELRCDPISGHTALYWYRQSLGQGPEFLIYFQGTGAADDSGLPNDRFFAVRPEGSVSTLKIQRTERGDSAVYLCASSPTPGGQQFFGPGTRLTVL.

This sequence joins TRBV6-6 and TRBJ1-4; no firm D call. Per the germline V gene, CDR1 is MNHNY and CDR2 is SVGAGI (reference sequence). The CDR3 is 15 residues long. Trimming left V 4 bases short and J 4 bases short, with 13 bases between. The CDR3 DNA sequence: TGTGCCAGCAGTTCACTCGGTGGGATTAATGAAAAACTGTTTTTT. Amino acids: CASSSLGGINEKLFF.

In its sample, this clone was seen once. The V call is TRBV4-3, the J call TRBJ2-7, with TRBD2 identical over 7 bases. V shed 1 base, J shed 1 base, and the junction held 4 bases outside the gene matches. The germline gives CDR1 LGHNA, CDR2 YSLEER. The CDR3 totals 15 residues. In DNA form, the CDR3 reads TGCGCCAGCAGCCAAGTCGCGGGAGTGTCCTACGAGCAGTACTTC. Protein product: CASSQVAGVSYEQYF.

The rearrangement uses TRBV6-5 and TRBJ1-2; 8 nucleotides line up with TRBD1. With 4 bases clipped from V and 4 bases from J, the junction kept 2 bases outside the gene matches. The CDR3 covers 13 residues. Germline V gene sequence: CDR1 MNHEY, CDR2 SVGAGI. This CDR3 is CASSFTGGYGYTF. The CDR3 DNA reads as TGTGCCAGCAGTTTCACAGGGGGCTATGGCTACACCTTC.

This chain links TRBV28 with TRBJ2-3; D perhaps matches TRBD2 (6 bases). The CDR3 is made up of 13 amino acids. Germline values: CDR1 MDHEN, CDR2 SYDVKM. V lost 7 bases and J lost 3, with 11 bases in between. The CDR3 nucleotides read TGTGCCAGCAAACCTGCGGGGACAGATACGCAGTATTTT. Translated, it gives CASKPAGTDTQYF.

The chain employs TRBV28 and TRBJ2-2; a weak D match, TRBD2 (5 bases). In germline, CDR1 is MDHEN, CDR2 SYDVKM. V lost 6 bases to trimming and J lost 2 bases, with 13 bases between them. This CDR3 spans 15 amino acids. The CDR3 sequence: CASSQGLLNTGELFF. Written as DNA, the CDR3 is TGTGCCAGCAGCCAAGGACTTCTAAACACCGGGGAGCTGTTTTTT.

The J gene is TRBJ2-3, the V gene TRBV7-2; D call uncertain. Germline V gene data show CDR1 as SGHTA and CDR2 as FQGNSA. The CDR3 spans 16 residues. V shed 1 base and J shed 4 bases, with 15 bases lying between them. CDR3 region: CASSLEPPERADTQYF. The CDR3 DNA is TGTGCCAGCAGCTTAGAGCCGCCCGAGCGAGCAGATACGCAGTATTTT.

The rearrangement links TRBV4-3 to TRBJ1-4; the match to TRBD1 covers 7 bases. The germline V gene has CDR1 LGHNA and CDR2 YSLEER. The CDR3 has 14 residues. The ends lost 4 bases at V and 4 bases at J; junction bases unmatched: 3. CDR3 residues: CASSLGQFNEKLFF. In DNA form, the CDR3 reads TGCGCCAGCAGCCTGGGACAGTTTAATGAAAAACTGTTTTTT.

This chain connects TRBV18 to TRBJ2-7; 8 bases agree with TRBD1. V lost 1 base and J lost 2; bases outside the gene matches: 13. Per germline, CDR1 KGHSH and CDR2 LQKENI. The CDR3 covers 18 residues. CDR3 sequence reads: CASSPQSPGGFIPYEQYF. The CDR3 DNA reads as TGTGCCAGCTCACCACAAAGCCCAGGGGGCTTTATCCCCTACGAGCAGTACTTC. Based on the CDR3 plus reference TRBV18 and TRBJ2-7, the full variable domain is NAGVMQNPRHLVRRRGQEARLRCSPMKGHSHVYWYRQLPEEGLKFMVYLQKENIIDESGMPKERFSAEFPKEGPSILRIQQVVRGDSAAYFCASSPQSPGGFIPYEQYFGPGTRLTVT.

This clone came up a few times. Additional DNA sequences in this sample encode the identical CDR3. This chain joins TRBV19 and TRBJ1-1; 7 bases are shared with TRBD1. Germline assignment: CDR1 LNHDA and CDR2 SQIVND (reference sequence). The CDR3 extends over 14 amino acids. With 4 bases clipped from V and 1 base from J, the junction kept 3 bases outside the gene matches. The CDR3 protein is CASSRDRSNTEAFF. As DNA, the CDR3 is TGTGCCAGTAGTAGGGACAGATCGAACACTGAAGCTTTCTTT.

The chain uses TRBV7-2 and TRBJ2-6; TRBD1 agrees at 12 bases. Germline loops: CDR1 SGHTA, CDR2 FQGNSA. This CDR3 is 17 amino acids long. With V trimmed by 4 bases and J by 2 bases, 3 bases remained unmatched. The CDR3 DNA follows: TGTGCCAGCAGCTCCGGGACAGGGGGCGCTGGGGCCAACGTCCTGACTTTC. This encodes CASSSGTGGAGANVLTF. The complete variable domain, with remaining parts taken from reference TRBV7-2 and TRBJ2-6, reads GAGVSQSPSNKVTEKGKDVELRCDPISGHTALYWYRQSLGQGLEFLIYFQGNSAPDKSGLPSDRFSAERTGGSVSTLTIQRTQQEDSAVYLCASSSGTGGAGANVLTFGAGSRLTVL.

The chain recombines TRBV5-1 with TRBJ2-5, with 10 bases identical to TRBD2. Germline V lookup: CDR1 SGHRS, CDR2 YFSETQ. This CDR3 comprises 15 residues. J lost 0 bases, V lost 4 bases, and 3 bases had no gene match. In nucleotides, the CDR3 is TGCGCCAGCAGCCTAGCGGGAGCGAACCAAGAGACCCAGTACTTC. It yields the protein CASSLAGANQETQYF.

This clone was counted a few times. The CDR3: CASSYGTGNTEAFF. The CDR3 region has the DNA TGTGCCAGCAGTTACGGGACAGGGAACACTGAAGCTTTCTTT. The V gene is TRBV27, the J gene TRBJ1-1, with 8 bases fitting TRBD1. Germline CDR1 and CDR2: MNHEY and SMNVEV (reference sequence). V was pared by 4 bases and J by 1 base, with 2 bases of the junction left unmatched. The CDR3 totals 14 residues.

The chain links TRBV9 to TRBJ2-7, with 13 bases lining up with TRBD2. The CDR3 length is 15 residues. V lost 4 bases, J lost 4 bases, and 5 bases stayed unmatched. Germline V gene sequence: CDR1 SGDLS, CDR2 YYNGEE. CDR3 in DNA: TGTGCCAGCAGCTTGGGGACTAGCGGGGTGTACGAGCAGTACTTC. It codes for CASSLGTSGVYEQYF. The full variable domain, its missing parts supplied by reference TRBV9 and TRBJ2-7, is DSGVTQTPKHLITATGQRVTLRCSPRSGDLSVYWYQQSLDQGLQFLIQYYNGEERAKGNILERFSAQQFPDLHSELNLSSLELGDSALYFCASSLGTSGVYEQYFGPGTRLTVT.

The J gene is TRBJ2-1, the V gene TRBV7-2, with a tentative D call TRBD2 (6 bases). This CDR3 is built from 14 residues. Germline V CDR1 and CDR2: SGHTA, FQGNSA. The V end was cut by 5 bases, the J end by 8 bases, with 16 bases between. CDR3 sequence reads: CASSPRGGTYEQFF. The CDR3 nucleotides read TGTGCCAGCAGCCCCCGGGGCGGGACCTATGAGCAGTTCTTC.

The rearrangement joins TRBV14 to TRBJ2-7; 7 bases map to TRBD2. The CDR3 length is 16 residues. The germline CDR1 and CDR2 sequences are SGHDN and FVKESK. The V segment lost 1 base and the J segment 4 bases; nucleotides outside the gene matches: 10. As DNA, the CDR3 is TGTGCCAGCAGCCAAGTCCAGGCGGGAGTCTTATACGAGCAGTACTTC. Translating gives CASSQVQAGVLYEQYF.

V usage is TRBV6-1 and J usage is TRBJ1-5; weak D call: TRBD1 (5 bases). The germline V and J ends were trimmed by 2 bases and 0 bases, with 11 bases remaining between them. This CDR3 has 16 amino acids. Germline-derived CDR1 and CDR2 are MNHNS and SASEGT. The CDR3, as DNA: TGTGCCAGCAGTGAAAATCCGGGGGATAGCAATCAGCCCCAGCATTTT. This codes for CASSENPGDSNQPQHF.

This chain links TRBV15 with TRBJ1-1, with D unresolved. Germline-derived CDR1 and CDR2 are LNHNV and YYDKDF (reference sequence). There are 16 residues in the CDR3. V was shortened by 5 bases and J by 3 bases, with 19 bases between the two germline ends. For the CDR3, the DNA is TGTGCCACCAGCCCCGGGCGGTACCCGCGGTACACTGAAGCTTTCTTT. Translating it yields CATSPGRYPRYTEAFF. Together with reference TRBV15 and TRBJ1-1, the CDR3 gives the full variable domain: DAMVIQNPRYQVTQFGKPVTLSCSQTLNHNVMYWYQQKSSQAPKLLFHYYDKDFNNEADTPDNFQSRRPNTSFCFLDIRSPGLGDTAMYLCATSPGRYPRYTEAFFGQGTRLTVV.

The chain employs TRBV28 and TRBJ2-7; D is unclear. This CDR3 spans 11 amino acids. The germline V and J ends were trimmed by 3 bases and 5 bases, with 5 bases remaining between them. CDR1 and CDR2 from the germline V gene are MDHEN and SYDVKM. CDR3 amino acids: CASSFYDEQYF. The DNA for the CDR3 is TGTGCCAGCAGTTTCTACGACGAGCAGTACTTC.

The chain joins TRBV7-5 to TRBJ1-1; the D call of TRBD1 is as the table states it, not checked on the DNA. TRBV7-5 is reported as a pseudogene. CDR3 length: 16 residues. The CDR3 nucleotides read TGTGCCAGAAGCTTAGATACGTTCCAGAAGAACACTGAAGCTTTCTTT. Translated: CARSLDTFQKNTEAFF.

For the CDR3, the DNA is TGTGCCAGCAGTTCCCTGACCCCCTACGAGCAGTACTTC. Amino acid sequence: CASSSLTPYEQYF. The chain links TRBV28 to TRBJ2-7; no firm D call. Trimming shortened V by 4 bases and J by 2 bases, and 9 bases separated the two germline ends. This CDR3 has 13 amino acids. The V gene's germline CDR1 is MDHEN and CDR2 SYDVKM.

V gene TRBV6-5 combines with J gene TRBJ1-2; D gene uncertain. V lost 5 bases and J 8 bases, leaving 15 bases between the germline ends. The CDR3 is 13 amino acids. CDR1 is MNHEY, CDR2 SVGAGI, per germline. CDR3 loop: CASSPDGLGGYTF. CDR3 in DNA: TGTGCCAGCAGTCCGGACGGCCTCGGAGGCTACACCTTC.